These 28 T cell receptor beta chains came from one sample sequenced in a study of cytomegalovirus exposure and HLA in healthy donors. TCRdb's copy holds only in-frame clones and misses some; the assay was immunoSEQ multiplex PCR. The sample holds about 200,000 clones, 75% to 85% seen once. Sequencing was carried out using PBMCs. Every receptor here comes from a woman in her 30s in good health and CMV-seropositive.

The chain recombines TRBV7-2 with TRBJ2-2, with 12 bases aligning to TRBD2. Looked up from germline, CDR1 is SGHTA and CDR2 is FQGNSA. V shed 3 bases and J 6 bases; nucleotides not matched to a gene: 5. CDR3 length: 16 amino acids. The CDR3 protein is CASSFRLAGDAGELFF. Here the CDR3 DNA reads TGTGCCAGCAGCTTCCGACTAGCGGGAGACGCCGGGGAGCTGTTTTTT.

This sequence joins TRBV7-3 and TRBJ1-1; D unresolved. This CDR3 is built from 14 residues. V was cut by 2 bases and J by 5 bases, with 12 bases left in between. Germline CDR1 is SGHTA and CDR2 is FQGTGA. The CDR3 sequence: CASSLWPGSTEAFF. The CDR3 DNA is TGTGCCAGCAGCTTATGGCCGGGGAGTACTGAAGCTTTCTTT. The full variable domain, rest sourced from reference TRBV7-3 and TRBJ1-1, is GAGVSQTPSNKVTEKGKYVELRCDPISGHTALYWYRQSLGQGPEFLIYFQGTGAADDSGLPNDRFFAVRPEGSVSTLKIQRTERGDSAVYLCASSLWPGSTEAFFGQGTRLTVV.

The gene calls are TRBV4-1 and TRBJ2-3, with 12 bases identical to TRBD2. This CDR3 has 16 residues. Germline V lookup: CDR1 MGHRA, CDR2 YSYEKL. Losses at the gene ends were 1 base for V and 4 bases for J; bases not matched to a gene: 3. The CDR3 sequence is CASSQGLAGVPDTQYF. Written as DNA, the CDR3 is TGCGCCAGCAGCCAAGGACTAGCGGGAGTCCCAGATACGCAGTATTTT.

V is TRBV6-4 and J is TRBJ2-5; D is perhaps TRBD2 (6 bases). This CDR3 spans 13 amino acids. Trimming took 4 bases from V and 5 from J, leaving 11 bases between them. The V gene's germline CDR1 is MRHNA and CDR2 SNTAGT. CDR3 coding DNA: TGTGCCAGCAGTGTAATGGGGGGTGAGACCCAGTACTTC. It encodes CASSVMGGETQYF.

This clone was recorded once. The J gene is TRBJ2-2, the V gene TRBV11-3, with TRBD2 as a possible D gene (5 bases). The CDR3 contains 14 residues. The ends were cut back, 5 bases at V and 7 bases at J, with 14 bases in the middle. Germline V CDR1 and CDR2: SGHNT, YENEEA. CDR3 residues: CASSTRGYSGELFF. As DNA, the CDR3 is TGTGCCAGCAGCACCCGGGGTTACAGCGGGGAGCTGTTTTTT.

The chain combines TRBV6-6 with TRBJ1-1; D unclear. Trimming pared 8 bases from V and 5 bases from J, leaving 9 bases between. Germline V lookup: CDR1 MNHNY, CDR2 SVGAGI (reference sequence). The CDR3 covers 11 residues. The CDR3: CASHERTEAFF. CDR3 bases: TGTGCCAGCCACGAGAGGACTGAAGCTTTCTTT.

The chain combines TRBV27 with TRBJ2-1; perhaps TRBD2 as D (5 bases). Germline V gene sequence: CDR1 MNHEY, CDR2 SMNVEV (reference sequence). The V end was cut by 8 bases, the J end by 9 bases, with 14 bases between. The CDR3 length is 12 residues. In DNA, the CDR3 is TGTGCCAGCCAGATTGGGAGCCGTGAGCAGTTCTTC. This encodes CASQIGSREQFF.

This chain links TRBV5-4 with TRBJ2-1, with 8 bases that match TRBD2. CDR3 length: 15 amino acids. V lost 4 bases and J lost 4; bases outside the gene matches: 7. CDR1 is SGHNT, CDR2 YYREEE, per germline (reference sequence). The CDR3, as DNA: TGTGCCAGCAGCCGACAGCGGGAGCGTTACAATGAGCAGTTCTTC. Translated, it gives CASSRQRERYNEQFF.

The chain is built from TRBV9 and TRBJ2-1; D is unresolved. Germline-derived CDR1 and CDR2 are SGDLS and YYNGEE. The CDR3 is 16 amino acids. Between the trimmed V and J ends, which lost 0 bases and 6 bases, there was a span of 16 bases. CDR3 sequence: CASSVGGGTYPNEQFF. The CDR3, as DNA: TGTGCCAGCAGCGTAGGAGGCGGTACCTATCCCAATGAGCAGTTCTTC.

This chain uses TRBV29-1 with TRBJ1-3; no clear D. Germline loops: CDR1 SQVTM, CDR2 ANQGSEA. The germline V and J ends were trimmed by 7 bases and 3 bases, with 13 bases remaining between them. CDR3 size: 13 residues. CDR3 in amino acids: CSATVYGGNTIYF. The CDR3 DNA reads as TGCAGCGCCACGGTTTATGGTGGAAACACCATATATTTT.

The chain uses TRBV4-2 and TRBJ1-2; no firm D call. Trimming took 0 bases from V and 4 from J, leaving 15 bases between them. CDR1 and CDR2 from the germline V gene are LGHNA and YNFKEQ. This CDR3 spans 16 amino acids. CDR3 loop: CASSQDLRAGIYGYTF. In nucleotides, the CDR3 is TGTGCCAGCAGCCAAGATCTGAGAGCGGGTATCTATGGCTACACCTTC.

The chain has TRBV4-2 and TRBJ1-5; TRBD1 agrees at 7 bases. With 3 bases clipped from V and 2 bases from J, the junction kept 4 bases outside the gene matches. The CDR3 covers 15 residues. The germline V gene encodes CDR1 LGHNA and CDR2 YNFKEQ. CDR3 amino acids: CASSQDGQGNQPQHF. As DNA, the CDR3 is TGTGCCAGCAGCCAGGATGGACAGGGCAATCAGCCCCAGCATTTT.

The chain is built from TRBV5-1 and TRBJ2-1, with 8 bases fitting TRBD1. The CDR3 length is 15 residues. Trimming removed 0 bases from V and 3 bases from J; junction bases left unmatched: 2. The germline V gene encodes CDR1 SGHRS and CDR2 YFSETQ. This CDR3 is CASSLVDRDYNEQFF. The CDR3, as DNA: TGCGCCAGCAGCTTGGTGGACAGGGACTACAATGAGCAGTTCTTC.

This chain links TRBV5-1 with TRBJ1-1; tentative D call: TRBD1 (5 bases). V was clipped by 1 base and J by 10 bases, with 17 bases between them. Germline V gene data show CDR1 as SGHRS and CDR2 as YFSETQ. The CDR3 sequence is 14 residues long. In nucleotides, the CDR3 is TGCGCCAGCAGCTTGTCTGGCCCACCCGGGGGAGCTTTCTTT. Encoded protein: CASSLSGPPGGAFF.

This clone was picked up one time. This chain connects TRBV4-2 to TRBJ1-1; tentative D call: TRBD1 (6 bases). This CDR3 spans 17 amino acids. CDR1 and CDR2 from the germline V gene are LGHNA and YNFKEQ. The ends were cut back, 0 bases at V and 1 base at J, with 15 bases in the middle. The CDR3 region is CASSQDQAGVGNTEAFF. CDR3 nucleotide sequence: TGTGCCAGCAGCCAAGATCAGGCAGGGGTAGGGAACACTGAAGCTTTCTTT.

CDR3 sequence (DNA): TGTGCCAGCAGCTTGGTCCCCCTCCTGAACACTGAAGCTTTCTTT. Translated, it gives CASSLVPLLNTEAFF. The V call is TRBV5-4, the J call TRBJ1-1, with no clear D. Per the germline V gene, CDR1 is SGHNT and CDR2 is YYREEE (reference sequence). The CDR3 spans 15 residues. The V end was cut by 0 bases, the J end by 0 bases, with 9 bases between. Full variable domain (remainder filled in from reference TRBV5-4 and TRBJ1-1): ETGVTQSPTHLIKTRGQQVTLRCSSQSGHNTVSWYQQALGQGPQFIFQYYREEENGRGNFPPRFSGLQFPNYSSELNVNALELDDSALYLCASSLVPLLNTEAFFGQGTRLTVV.

The CDR3 nucleotides read TGTGCCAGCAGTTTAACAACAGAAGTCTCCTACGAGCAGTACTTC. It is translated as CASSLTTEVSYEQYF. The chain couples TRBV27 to TRBJ2-7; no firm D call. Germline assignment: CDR1 MNHEY and CDR2 SMNVEV (reference sequence). V was trimmed by 2 bases and J by 0 bases, leaving 11 bases between them. The CDR3 is made up of 15 amino acids.

This clone was found once. The chain couples TRBV6-1 to TRBJ1-1; D is undetermined. V was trimmed by 5 bases and J by 2 bases, leaving 12 bases between them. Looked up from germline, CDR1 is MNHNS and CDR2 is SASEGT. The CDR3 has 14 residues. As DNA, the CDR3 is TGTGCCAGCAGTCCGCGGGGTTTTAACACTGAAGCTTTCTTT. It specifies CASSPRGFNTEAFF.

The chain combines TRBV29-1 with TRBJ2-7; 7 nucleotides match TRBD2. Germline CDR1 SQVTM, CDR2 ANQGSEA. The CDR3 is 12 amino acids. V shed 4 bases, J shed 4 bases, and the junction held 4 bases outside the gene matches. In DNA, the CDR3 is TGCAGCGTTGCGAGGGAGGGATACGAGCAGTACTTC. It yields the protein CSVAREGYEQYF.

To note about this clone: Sequence at one end of the junction differs from germline and may be a read error. This chain connects TRBV7-7 to TRBJ2-1, with 8 bases lining up with TRBD2. Germline V CDR1 and CDR2: SSHAT, FNYEAQ (reference sequence). The CDR3 has 14 residues. In DNA form, the CDR3 reads TGTGCTAGCAGCTTAGCGGGGCAGTACAATGAGCAGTTCTTC. Its translation is CASSLAGQYNEQFF.

The V call is TRBV4-2, the J call TRBJ2-3; TRBD2 matches 8 bases. This CDR3 comprises 17 residues. Per germline, CDR1 LGHNA and CDR2 YNFKEQ. V shed 4 bases, J shed 3 bases, and the junction held 12 bases outside the gene matches. The CDR3 sequence: CASSPKTGTSRTDTQYF. The CDR3 coding sequence is TGTGCCAGCAGCCCAAAGACCGGGACTAGTCGAACAGATACGCAGTATTTT.

The V call is TRBV5-1, the J call TRBJ1-1, with 12 bases fitting TRBD1. This CDR3 region has 16 residues. The trim removed 2 bases at V and 4 bases at J, leaving 6 bases unmatched. In germline, CDR1 is SGHRS, CDR2 YFSETQ. The CDR3 DNA reads as TGCGCCAGCAGCTTCCAGGGACAGGGGGCGGGCACTGAAGCTTTCTTT. It codes for CASSFQGQGAGTEAFF.

J is TRBJ2-7 and V is TRBV2, with D perhaps matching TRBD1 (5 bases). Germline V gives CDR1 SNHLY, CDR2 FYNNEI. The CDR3 consists of 12 residues. Trimming pared 6 bases from V and 3 bases from J, leaving 9 bases between. CDR3 sequence reads: CASSARGYEQYF. Written as DNA, the CDR3 is TGTGCCAGCAGCGCTAGGGGCTACGAGCAGTACTTC.

There are a few counts of this clone. The chain combines TRBV7-9 with TRBJ1-5, with D uncertain. Trimming cost V 4 bases and J 2 bases, with 9 bases left between them. This CDR3 comprises 14 residues. CDR1 and CDR2 (germline): SEHNR, FQNEAQ (reference sequence). The DNA for the CDR3 is TGTGCCAGCAGCTATTCCGGGGGCAATCAGCCCCAGCATTTT. Its translation: CASSYSGGNQPQHF. Full variable domain (remainder filled in from reference TRBV7-9 and TRBJ1-5): DTGVSQNPRHKITKRGQNVTFRCDPISEHNRLYWYRQTLGQGPEFLTYFQNEAQLEKSRLLSDRFSAERPKGSFSTLEIQRTEQGDSAMYLCASSYSGGNQPQHFGDGTRLSIL.

This clone was counted a few times. The chain links TRBV5-1 to TRBJ1-2; D call uncertain. The CDR3 spans 13 residues. Trimming pared 3 bases from V and 6 bases from J, leaving 12 bases between. Germline lookup yields CDR1 SGHRS and CDR2 YFSETQ. CDR3 sequence: CASSSGGWNGYTF. The CDR3 DNA reads as TGCGCCAGCAGCTCGGGAGGGTGGAATGGCTACACCTTC. Based on the CDR3 plus reference TRBV5-1 and TRBJ1-2, the full variable domain is KAGVTQTPRYLIKTRGQQVTLSCSPISGHRSVSWYQQTPGQGLQFLFEYFSETQRNKGNFPGRFSGRQFSNSRSEMNVSTLELGDSALYLCASSSGGWNGYTFGSGTRLTVV.

The V and J genes are TRBV29-1 and TRBJ2-7; D perhaps matches TRBD1 (6 bases). The CDR3 spans 12 residues. Deletions cut 8 bases from V and 2 bases from J, with 13 bases between. Germline CDR1 reads SQVTM; CDR2 reads ANQGSEA. The CDR3 sequence is CSMQTGTYEQYF. The CDR3 DNA sequence: TGCAGCATGCAGACAGGAACCTACGAGCAGTACTTC.

The chain couples TRBV6-6 to TRBJ2-2; the D gene is possibly TRBD2 (5 bases). This CDR3 contains 13 residues. Trimming cost V 2 bases and J 6 bases, with 7 bases left between them. Germline V CDR1 and CDR2: MNHNY, SVGAGI (reference sequence). DNA for the CDR3: TGTGCCAGCAGTTACGAGGGCGCCGGGGAGCTGTTTTTT. This gives the protein CASSYEGAGELFF.

This chain connects TRBV6-5 to TRBJ2-1, with D tentatively TRBD1 (6 bases). From germline, CDR1 is MNHEY and CDR2 SVGAGI. V was clipped by 6 bases and J by 7 bases, with 7 bases between them. The CDR3 loop spans 11 amino acids. CDR3 nucleotides: TGTGCCAGCAGAAGGGGGAATGAGCAGTTCTTC. Protein: CASRRGNEQFF.